This TCR beta chain was obtained from a study of blood T cell repertoires in COVID-19. Background on the study: Specimens from acute and convalescent COVID-19 originated in the United States, Italy and Spain. T cells, B-cell-depleted T cells, or PBMCs provided the cDNA or gDNA that served as material.

In the original processing: Scientists estimated how many nucleated cells there were by amplifying reference gene primers. Method: immunoSEQ multiplex PCR; TCRdb's copy keeps in-frame clones and lacks some. Clonal size and the V and J genes are those of that table, whereas D and trimming came from the DNA. Of roughly 300,000 clones in the sample, over 75% were seen once. Per germline, CDR1 SGHKS and CDR2 YYEKEE (reference sequence). CDR3 length: 14 amino acids. V was clipped by 2 bases and J by 5 bases, with 13 bases between them. Sequencing used peripheral blood. This receptor was identified in a human donor in a cohort sampled during active COVID-19. The rearrangement joins TRBV5-5 to TRBJ2-5, with a weak D call TRBD2 (5 bases). The CDR3 sequence is CASSFPSRRETQYF. The CDR3 bases are TGTGCCAGCAGCTTCCCCTCAAGGAGGGAGACCCAGTACTTC.